This TCR beta chain came from a study of blood T cells in healthy people across ages. CDR3 size: 14 residues. Germline V lookup: CDR1 ENHRY, CDR2 SYGVKD. Trimming at V came to 9 bases and at J to 6 bases, leaving 11 bases not matched to a gene. A word on this clonotype: What it binds is unknown.

Study-wide findings and caveats: Long-lived donors exceeded aged donors in naive CD4+ cells and diversity.

The use of a sample-barcoded 5' primer and a J-beta primer mix characterized a second PCR of about 7 to 12 cycles. Each CDR3 protein gets one entry after TCRdb re-called the 5' RACE reads with MiXCR. The table has 1.2 million to 1.5 million distinct CDR3 sequences, 42% seen once. The clonotype was recovered from a woman between 18 and 30 years old in good health. Sequences were obtained from blood. This chain links TRBV10-3 with TRBJ2-7, with TRBD1 matching 10 bases. Here the CDR3 reads CAISGTGVRVEQYF. The DNA of the CDR3 is TGTGCCATATCCGGGACAGGGGTACGGGTCGAGCAGTACTTC.